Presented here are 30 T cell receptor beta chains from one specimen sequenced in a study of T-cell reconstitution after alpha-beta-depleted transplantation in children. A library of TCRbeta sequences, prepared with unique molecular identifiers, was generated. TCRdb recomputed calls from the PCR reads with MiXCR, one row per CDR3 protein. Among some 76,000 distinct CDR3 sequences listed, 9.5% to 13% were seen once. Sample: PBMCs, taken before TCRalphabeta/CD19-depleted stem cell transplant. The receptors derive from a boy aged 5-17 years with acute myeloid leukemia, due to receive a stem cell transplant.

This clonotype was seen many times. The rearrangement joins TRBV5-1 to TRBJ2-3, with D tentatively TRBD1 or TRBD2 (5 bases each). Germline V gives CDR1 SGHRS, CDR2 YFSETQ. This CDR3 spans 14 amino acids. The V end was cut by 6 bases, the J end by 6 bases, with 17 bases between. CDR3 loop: CASKLGGQGDTQYF. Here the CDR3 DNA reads TGCGCCAGCAAACTAGGCGGACAAGGGGATACGCAGTATTTT.

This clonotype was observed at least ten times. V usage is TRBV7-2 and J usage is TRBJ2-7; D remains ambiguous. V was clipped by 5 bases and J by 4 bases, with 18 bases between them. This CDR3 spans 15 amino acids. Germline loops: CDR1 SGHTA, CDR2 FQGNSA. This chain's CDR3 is CASSMASRVGYEQYF. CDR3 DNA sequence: TGTGCCAGCAGCATGGCCTCACGTGTGGGATACGAGCAGTACTTC.

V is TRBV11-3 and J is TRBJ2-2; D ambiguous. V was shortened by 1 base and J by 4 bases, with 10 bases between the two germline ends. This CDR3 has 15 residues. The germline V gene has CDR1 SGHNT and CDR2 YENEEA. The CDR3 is CASSLVGVGTGELFF. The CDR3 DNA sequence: TGTGCCAGCAGCTTAGTGGGCGTCGGCACCGGGGAGCTGTTTTTT. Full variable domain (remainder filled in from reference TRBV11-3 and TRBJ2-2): EAGVVQSPRYKIIEKKQPVAFWCNPISGHNTLYWYLQNLGQGPELLIRYENEEAVDDSQLPKDRFSAERLKGVDSTLKIQPAELGDSAVYLCASSLVGVGTGELFFGEGSRLTVL.

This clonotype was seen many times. The CDR3 nucleotides read TGCGCCAGCAGCCCGCGGGGGGTTAGCTCCTACGAGCAGTACGTC. It translates to CASSPRGVSSYEQYV. J is TRBJ2-7 and V is TRBV5-1; 8 nucleotides align to TRBD2. In germline, CDR1 is SGHRS, CDR2 YFSETQ. The V segment lost 4 bases and the J segment 0 bases; nucleotides outside the gene matches: 6. The CDR3 spans 15 residues.

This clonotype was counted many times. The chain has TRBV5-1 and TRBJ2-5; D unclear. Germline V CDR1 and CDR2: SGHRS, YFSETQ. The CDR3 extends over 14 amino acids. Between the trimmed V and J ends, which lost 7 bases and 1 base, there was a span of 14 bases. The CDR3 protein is CASGRPGRQETQYF. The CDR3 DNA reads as TGCGCCAGCGGACGCCCTGGCCGCCAAGAGACCCAGTACTTC.

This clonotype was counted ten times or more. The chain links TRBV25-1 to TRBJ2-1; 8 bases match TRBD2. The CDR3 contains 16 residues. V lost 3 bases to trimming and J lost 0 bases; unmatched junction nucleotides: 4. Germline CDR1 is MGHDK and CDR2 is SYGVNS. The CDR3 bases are TGTGCCAGCAGTGATGTAGCGGGAAGCTCCTACAATGAGCAGTTCTTC. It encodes CASSDVAGSSYNEQFF.

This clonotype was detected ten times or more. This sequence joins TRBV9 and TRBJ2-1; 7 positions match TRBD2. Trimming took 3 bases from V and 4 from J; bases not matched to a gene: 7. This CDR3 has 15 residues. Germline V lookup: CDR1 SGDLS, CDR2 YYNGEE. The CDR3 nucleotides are TGTGCCAGCAGCGCCCCAGCGGGATTTTACAATGAGCAGTTCTTC. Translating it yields CASSAPAGFYNEQFF.

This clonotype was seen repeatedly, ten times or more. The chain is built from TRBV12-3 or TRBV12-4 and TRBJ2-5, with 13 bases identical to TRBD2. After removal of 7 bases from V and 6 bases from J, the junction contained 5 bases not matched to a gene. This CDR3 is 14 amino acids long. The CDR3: CASTLAGGPKTQYF. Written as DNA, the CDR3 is TGTGCCAGCACACTAGCGGGGGGGCCGAAGACCCAGTACTTC.

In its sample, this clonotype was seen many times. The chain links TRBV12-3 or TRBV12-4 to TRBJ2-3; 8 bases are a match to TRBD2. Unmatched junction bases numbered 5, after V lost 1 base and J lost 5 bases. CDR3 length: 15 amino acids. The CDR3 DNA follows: TGTGCCAGCAGTTTAGATAGCGGGATGGGAGATACGCAGTATTTT. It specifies CASSLDSGMGDTQYF.

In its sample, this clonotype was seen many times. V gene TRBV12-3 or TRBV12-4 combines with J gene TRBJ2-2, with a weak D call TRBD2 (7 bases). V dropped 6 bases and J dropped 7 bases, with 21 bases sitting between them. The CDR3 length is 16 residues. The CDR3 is CASSRTSGGRGGELFF. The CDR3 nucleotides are TGTGCCAGCAGCCGTACTTCGGGGGGCAGGGGCGGGGAGCTGTTTTTT.

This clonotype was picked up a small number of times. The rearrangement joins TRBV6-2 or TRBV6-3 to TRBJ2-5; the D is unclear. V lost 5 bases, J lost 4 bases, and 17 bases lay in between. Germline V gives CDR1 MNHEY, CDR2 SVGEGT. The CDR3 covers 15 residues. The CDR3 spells CASSPLTDIGETQYF. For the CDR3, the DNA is TGTGCCAGCAGTCCACTCACCGACATAGGAGAGACCCAGTACTTC.

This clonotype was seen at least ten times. CDR3 protein: CASSPRYRERTQETQYF. As DNA, the CDR3 is TGTGCCAGCAGCCCTAGGTACAGGGAACGCACTCAAGAGACCCAGTACTTC. The chain employs TRBV7-9 and TRBJ2-5; weak D call: TRBD1 (6 bases). Germline CDR1 and CDR2: SEHNR and FQNEAQ (reference sequence). The CDR3 has 17 residues. V lost 5 bases and J 2 bases, leaving 21 bases between the germline ends.

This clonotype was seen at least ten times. The CDR3 is CASSLGALAGVTKGNNEQFF. The DNA for the CDR3 is TGCGCCAGCAGCTTGGGGGCCCTAGCGGGAGTGACAAAGGGAAACAATGAGCAGTTCTTC. The rearrangement links TRBV5-1 to TRBJ2-1; 10 bases agree with TRBD2. Germline loops: CDR1 SGHRS, CDR2 YFSETQ. The V and J ends lost 0 bases and 5 bases, in that order; junction bases with no gene match: 17. This CDR3 is 20 amino acids long.

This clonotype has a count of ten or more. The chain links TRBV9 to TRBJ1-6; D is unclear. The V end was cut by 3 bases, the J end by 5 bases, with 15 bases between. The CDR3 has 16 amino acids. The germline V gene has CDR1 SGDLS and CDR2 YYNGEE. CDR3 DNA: TGTGCCAGCAGCGCGTGGGAAGGGCGTGATAATTCACCCCTCCACTTT. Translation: CASSAWEGRDNSPLHF. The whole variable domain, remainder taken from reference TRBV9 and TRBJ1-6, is DSGVTQTPKHLITATGQRVTLRCSPRSGDLSVYWYQQSLDQGLQFLIQYYNGEERAKGNILERFSAQQFPDLHSELNLSSLELGDSALYFCASSAWEGRDNSPLHFGNGTRLTVT.

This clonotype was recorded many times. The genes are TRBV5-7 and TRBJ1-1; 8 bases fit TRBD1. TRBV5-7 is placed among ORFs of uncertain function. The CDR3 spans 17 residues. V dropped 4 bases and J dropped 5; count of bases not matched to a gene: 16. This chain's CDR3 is CASSPPGQDPSRTEAFF. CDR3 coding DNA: TGTGCCAGCAGCCCGCCGGGACAGGATCCGTCCAGGACTGAAGCTTTCTTT.

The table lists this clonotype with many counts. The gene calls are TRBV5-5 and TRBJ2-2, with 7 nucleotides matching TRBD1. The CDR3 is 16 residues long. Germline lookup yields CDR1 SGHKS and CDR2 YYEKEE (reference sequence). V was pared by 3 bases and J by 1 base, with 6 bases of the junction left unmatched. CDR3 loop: CASSSMDRRNTGELFF. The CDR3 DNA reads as TGTGCCAGCAGCTCCATGGACAGGCGGAACACCGGGGAGCTGTTTTTT.

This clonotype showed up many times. This CDR3 reads CASSYGSFQETQYF. The CDR3 DNA sequence: TGCGCCAGCAGCTACGGGTCGTTTCAAGAGACCCAGTACTTC. The V and J genes are TRBV5-1 and TRBJ2-5, with D unclear. Germline V CDR1 and CDR2: SGHRS, YFSETQ. There are 14 residues in the CDR3. V lost 3 bases to trimming and J lost 2 bases, with 11 bases between them.

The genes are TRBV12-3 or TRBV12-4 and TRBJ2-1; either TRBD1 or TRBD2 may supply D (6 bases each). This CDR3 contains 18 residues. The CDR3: CTCSFWGGGRGTENEQFF. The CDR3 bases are TGTACCTGCAGTTTTTGGGGTGGGGGGCGCGGGACTGAGAATGAGCAGTTCTTC.

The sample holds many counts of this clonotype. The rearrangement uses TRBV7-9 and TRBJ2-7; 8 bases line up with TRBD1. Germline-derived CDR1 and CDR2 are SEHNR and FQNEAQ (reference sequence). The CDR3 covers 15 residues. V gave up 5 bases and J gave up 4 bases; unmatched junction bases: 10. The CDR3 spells CASSPRGTGGYEQYF. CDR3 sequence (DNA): TGTGCCAGCAGCCCTAGGGGCACAGGGGGGTACGAGCAGTACTTC.

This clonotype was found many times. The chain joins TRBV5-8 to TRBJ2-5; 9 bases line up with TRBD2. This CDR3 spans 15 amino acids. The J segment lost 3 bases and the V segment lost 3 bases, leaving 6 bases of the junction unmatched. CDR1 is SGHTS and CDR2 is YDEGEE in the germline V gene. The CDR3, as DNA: TGTGCCAGCAGCTCGGAGGGACTAGCAAAAGAGACCCAGTACTTC. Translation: CASSSEGLAKETQYF. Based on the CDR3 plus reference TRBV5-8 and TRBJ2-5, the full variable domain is EAGVTQSPTHLIKTRGQQATLRCSPISGHTSVYWYQQALGLGLQFLLWYDEGEERNRGNFPPRFSGRQFPNYSSELNVNALELEDSALYLCASSSEGLAKETQYFGPGTRLLVL.

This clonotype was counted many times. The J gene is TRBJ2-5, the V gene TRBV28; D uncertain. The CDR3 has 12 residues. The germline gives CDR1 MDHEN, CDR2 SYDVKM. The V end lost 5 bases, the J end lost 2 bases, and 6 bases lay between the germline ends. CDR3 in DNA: TGTGCCAGCAGTGTTGAACAAGAGACCCAGTACTTC. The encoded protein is CASSVEQETQYF.

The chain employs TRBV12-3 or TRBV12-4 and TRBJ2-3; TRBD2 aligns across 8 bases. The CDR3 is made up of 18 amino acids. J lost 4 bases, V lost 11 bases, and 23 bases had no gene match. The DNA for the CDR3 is TGTGCCCTCACCCCCGCGGTAGCGGGAATTTCGGCATCAGATACGCAGTATTTT. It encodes CALTPAVAGISASDTQYF.

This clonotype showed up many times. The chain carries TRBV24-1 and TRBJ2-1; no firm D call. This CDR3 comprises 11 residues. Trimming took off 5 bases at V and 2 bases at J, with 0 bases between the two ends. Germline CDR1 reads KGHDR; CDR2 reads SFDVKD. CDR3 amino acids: CATSAYNEQFF. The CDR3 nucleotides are TGTGCCACCAGTGCCTACAATGAGCAGTTCTTC.

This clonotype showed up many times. CDR3 region: CASSFRGVQETQYF. In nucleotides, the CDR3 is TGTGCCAGCAGCTTTAGAGGGGTCCAAGAGACCCAGTACTTC. This sequence joins TRBV5-5 and TRBJ2-5, with D perhaps matching TRBD1 or TRBD2 (5 bases each). V lost 2 bases, J lost 1 base, and 9 bases lay in between. In germline, CDR1 is SGHKS, CDR2 YYEKEE (reference sequence). The CDR3 consists of 14 residues.

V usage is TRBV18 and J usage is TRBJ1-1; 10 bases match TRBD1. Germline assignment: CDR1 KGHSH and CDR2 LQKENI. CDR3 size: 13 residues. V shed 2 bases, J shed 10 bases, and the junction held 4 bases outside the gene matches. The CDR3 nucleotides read TGTGCCAGCTCACCAGGGACAGGGGCGGCAGCTTTCTTT. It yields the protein CASSPGTGAAAFF.

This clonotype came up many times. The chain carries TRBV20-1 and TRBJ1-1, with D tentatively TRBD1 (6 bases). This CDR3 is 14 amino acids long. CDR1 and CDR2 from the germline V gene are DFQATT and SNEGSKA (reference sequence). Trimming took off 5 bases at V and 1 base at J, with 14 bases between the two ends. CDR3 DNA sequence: TGCAGTGCTCAATCCGGACAGAGGAACACTGAAGCTTTCTTT. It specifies CSAQSGQRNTEAFF.

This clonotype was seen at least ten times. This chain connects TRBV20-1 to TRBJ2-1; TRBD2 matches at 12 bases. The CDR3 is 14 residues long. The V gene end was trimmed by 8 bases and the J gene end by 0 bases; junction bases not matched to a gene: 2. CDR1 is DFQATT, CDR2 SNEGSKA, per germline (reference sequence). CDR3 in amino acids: CSKTSGSSYNEQFF. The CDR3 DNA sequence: TGCAGTAAGACTAGCGGGAGCTCCTACAATGAGCAGTTCTTC.

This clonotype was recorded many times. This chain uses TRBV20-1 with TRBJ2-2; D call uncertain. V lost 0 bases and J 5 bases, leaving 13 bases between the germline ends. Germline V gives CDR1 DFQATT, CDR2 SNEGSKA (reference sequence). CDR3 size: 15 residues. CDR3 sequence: CSARDGRRATGELFF. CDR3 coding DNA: TGCAGTGCTAGAGATGGCCGAAGGGCGACCGGGGAGCTGTTTTTT.

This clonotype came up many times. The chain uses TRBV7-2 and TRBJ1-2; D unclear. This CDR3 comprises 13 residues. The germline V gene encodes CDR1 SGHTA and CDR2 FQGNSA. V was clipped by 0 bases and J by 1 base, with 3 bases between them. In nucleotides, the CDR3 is TGTGCCAGCAGCTTAGCGTTTAACTATGGCTACACCTTC. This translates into CASSLAFNYGYTF.

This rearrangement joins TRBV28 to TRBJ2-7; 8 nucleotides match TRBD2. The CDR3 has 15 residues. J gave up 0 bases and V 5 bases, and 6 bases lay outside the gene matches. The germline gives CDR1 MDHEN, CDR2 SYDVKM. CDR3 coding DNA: TGTGCCAGCAGTCGACACAGCGGGGGCTCCTACGAGCAGTACTTC. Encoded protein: CASSRHSGGSYEQYF.